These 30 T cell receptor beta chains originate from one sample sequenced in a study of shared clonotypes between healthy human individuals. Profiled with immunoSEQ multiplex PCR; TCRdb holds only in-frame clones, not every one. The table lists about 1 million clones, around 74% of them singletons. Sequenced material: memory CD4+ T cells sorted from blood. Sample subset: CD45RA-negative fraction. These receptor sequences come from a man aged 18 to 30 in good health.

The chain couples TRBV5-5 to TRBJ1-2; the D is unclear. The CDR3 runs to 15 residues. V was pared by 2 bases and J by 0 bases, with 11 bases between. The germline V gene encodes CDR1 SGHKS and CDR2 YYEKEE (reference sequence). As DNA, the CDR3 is TGTGCCAGCAGCTTAGGGCTACTAGCTAACTATGGCTACACCTTC. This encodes CASSLGLLANYGYTF.

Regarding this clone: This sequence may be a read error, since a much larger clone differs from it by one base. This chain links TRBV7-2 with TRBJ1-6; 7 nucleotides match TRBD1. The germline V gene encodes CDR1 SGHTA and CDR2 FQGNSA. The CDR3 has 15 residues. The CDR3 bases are TGTGCCAGCAGCCCCCGGACAGGAGGGAATTCACCCCCCCACTTT. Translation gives CASSPRTGGNSPPHF.

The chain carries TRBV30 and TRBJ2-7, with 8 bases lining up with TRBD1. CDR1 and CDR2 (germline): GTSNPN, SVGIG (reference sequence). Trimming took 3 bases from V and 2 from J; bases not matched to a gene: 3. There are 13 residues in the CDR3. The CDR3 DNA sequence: TGTGCCTGGAGCCGGACAGGGCCCTACGAGCAGTACTTC. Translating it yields CAWSRTGPYEQYF.

DNA of the CDR3: TGCGCCAGCAGCTCCGGGACACCTAACTATGGCTACACCTTC. This sequence encodes CASSSGTPNYGYTF. This rearrangement joins TRBV5-1 to TRBJ1-2; TRBD1 is a possible D gene (6 bases). The V gene's germline CDR1 is SGHRS and CDR2 YFSETQ. CDR3 length: 14 amino acids. V was cut by 3 bases and J by 0 bases, with 9 bases left in between. Looking up the rest from reference TRBV5-1 and TRBJ1-2 gives the full variable domain: KAGVTQTPRYLIKTRGQQVTLSCSPISGHRSVSWYQQTPGQGLQFLFEYFSETQRNKGNFPGRFSGRQFSNSRSEMNVSTLELGDSALYLCASSSGTPNYGYTFGSGTRLTVV.

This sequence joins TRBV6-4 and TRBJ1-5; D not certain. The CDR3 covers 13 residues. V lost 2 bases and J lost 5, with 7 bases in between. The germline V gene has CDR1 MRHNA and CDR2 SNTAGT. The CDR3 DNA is TGTGCCAGCAGTGACACGCATGATCAGCCCCAGCATTTT. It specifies CASSDTHDQPQHF.

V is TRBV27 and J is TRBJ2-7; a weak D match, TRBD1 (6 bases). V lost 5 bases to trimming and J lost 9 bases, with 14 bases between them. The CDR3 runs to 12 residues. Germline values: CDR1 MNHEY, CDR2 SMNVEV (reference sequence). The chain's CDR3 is CASSPQGIVQYF. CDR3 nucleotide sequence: TGTGCCAGCAGTCCCCAGGGGATAGTGCAGTACTTC.

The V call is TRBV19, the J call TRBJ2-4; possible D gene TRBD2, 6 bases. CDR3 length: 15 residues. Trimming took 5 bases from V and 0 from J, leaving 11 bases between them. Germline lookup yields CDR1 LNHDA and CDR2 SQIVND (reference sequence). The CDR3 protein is CASSLATLAKNIQYF. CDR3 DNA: TGTGCCAGTAGTCTAGCGACCTTAGCCAAAAACATTCAGTACTTC.

CDR3 residues: CASRTLAGRWNEQFF. CDR3 nucleotide sequence: TGTGCCAGCAGAACACTAGCGGGGAGGTGGAATGAGCAGTTCTTC. The J gene is TRBJ2-1, the V gene TRBV7-2; 10 bases fit TRBD2. With V trimmed by 6 bases and J by 7 bases, 9 bases remained unmatched. Germline-derived CDR1 and CDR2 are SGHTA and FQGNSA. The CDR3 spans 15 residues.

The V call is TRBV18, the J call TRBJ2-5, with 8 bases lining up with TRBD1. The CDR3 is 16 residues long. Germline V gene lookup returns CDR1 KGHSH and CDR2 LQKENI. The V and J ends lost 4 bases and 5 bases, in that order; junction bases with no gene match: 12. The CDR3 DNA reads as TGTGCCAGCTCACTTGAACGCCAGGGGGCGGATGAGACCCAGTACTTC. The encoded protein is CASSLERQGADETQYF. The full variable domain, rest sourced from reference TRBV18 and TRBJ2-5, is NAGVMQNPRHLVRRRGQEARLRCSPMKGHSHVYWYRQLPEEGLKFMVYLQKENIIDESGMPKERFSAEFPKEGPSILRIQQVVRGDSAAYFCASSLERQGADETQYFGPGTRLLVL.

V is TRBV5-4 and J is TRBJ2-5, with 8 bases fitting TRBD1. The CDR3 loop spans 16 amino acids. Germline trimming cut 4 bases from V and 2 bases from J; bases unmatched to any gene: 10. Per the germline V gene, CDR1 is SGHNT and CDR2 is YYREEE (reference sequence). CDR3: CASSQAGGRSQETQYF. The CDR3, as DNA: TGTGCCAGCAGCCAAGCAGGGGGCAGGTCGCAAGAGACCCAGTACTTC.

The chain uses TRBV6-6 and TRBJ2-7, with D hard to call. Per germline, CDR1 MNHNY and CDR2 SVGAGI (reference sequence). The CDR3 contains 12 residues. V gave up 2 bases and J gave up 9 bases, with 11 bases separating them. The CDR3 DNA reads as TGTGCCAGCAGTTACGGTGGGCTTGGGCAGTACTTC. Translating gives CASSYGGLGQYF.

The CDR3 DNA reads TGTGCCAGCAGCTCGGGCCAGGGTCAACGTCAGCCCCAGCATTTT. It encodes CASSSGQGQRQPQHF. The chain joins TRBV7-8 to TRBJ1-5, with a possible D match to TRBD1 (5 bases). The germline V and J ends were trimmed by 4 bases and 6 bases, with 16 bases remaining between them. From germline, CDR1 is SGHVS and CDR2 FQNEAQ. The length of the CDR3 is 15 residues.

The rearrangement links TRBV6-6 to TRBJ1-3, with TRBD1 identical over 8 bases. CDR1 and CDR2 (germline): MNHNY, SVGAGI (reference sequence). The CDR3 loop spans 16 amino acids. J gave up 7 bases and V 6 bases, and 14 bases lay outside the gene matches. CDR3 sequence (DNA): TGTGCCAGCAGCTGGGATGGGACAGGCTTAAGGAACACCATATATTTT. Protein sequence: CASSWDGTGLRNTIYF.

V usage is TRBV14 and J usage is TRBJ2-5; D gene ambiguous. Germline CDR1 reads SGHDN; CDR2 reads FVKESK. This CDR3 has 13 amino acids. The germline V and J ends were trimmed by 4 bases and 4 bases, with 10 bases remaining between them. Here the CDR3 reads CASSPWIGETQYF. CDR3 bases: TGTGCCAGCAGCCCTTGGATTGGAGAGACCCAGTACTTC.

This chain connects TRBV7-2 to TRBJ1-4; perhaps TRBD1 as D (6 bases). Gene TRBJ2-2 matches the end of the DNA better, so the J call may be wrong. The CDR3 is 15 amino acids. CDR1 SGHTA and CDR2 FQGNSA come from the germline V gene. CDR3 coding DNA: TGTGCCAGCAGCTTGGACAGTTCCCCCCAACGGGAGCTGTTTTTT. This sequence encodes CASSLDSSPQRELFF.

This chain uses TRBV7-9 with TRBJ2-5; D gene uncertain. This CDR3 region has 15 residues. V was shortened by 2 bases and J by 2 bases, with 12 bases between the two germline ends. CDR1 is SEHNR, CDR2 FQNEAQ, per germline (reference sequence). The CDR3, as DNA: TGTGCCAGCAGCTTATTTCGTGACGTTCAAGAGACCCAGTACTTC. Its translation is CASSLFRDVQETQYF.

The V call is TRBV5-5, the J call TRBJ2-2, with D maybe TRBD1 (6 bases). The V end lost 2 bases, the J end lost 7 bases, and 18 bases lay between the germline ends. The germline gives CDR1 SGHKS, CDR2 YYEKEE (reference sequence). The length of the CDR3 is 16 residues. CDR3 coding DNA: TGTGCCAGCAGCTTATATCTTGGGGGCGCGGGCGGGGAGCTGTTTTTT. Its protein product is CASSLYLGGAGGELFF.

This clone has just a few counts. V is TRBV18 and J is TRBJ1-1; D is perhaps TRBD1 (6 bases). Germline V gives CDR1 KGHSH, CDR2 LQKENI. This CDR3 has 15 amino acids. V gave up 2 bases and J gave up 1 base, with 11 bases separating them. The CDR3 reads CASSPYGGPNTEAFF. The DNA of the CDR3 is TGTGCCAGCTCACCATACGGGGGCCCGAACACTGAAGCTTTCTTT. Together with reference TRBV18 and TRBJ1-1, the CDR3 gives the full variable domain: NAGVMQNPRHLVRRRGQEARLRCSPMKGHSHVYWYRQLPEEGLKFMVYLQKENIIDESGMPKERFSAEFPKEGPSILRIQQVVRGDSAAYFCASSPYGGPNTEAFFGQGTRLTVV.

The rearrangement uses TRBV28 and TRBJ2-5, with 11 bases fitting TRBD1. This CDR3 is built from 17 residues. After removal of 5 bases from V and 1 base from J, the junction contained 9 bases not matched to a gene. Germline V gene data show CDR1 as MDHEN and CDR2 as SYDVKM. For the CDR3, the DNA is TGTGCCAGCAGTAAGGACAGGGGGCACGGGGGCCAAGAGACCCAGTACTTC. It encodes CASSKDRGHGGQETQYF.

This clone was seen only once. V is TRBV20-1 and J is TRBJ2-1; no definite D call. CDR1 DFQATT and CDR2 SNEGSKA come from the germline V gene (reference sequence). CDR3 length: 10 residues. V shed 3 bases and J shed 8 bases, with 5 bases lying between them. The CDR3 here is CSASFDEQFF. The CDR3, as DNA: TGCAGTGCTAGTTTTGATGAGCAGTTCTTC.

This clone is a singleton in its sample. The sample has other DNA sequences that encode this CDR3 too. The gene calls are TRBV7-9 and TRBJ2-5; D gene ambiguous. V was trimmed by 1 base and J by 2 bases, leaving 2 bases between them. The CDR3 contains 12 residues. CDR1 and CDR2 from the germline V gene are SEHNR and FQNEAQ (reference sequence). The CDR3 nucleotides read TGTGCCAGCAGCTTAGGTCAAGAGACCCAGTACTTC. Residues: CASSLGQETQYF.

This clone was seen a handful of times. CDR3 bases: TGTGCCAGCAGCCTCCGAGGGGGACAGGGGGCACACTATGGCTACACCTTC. Translation gives CASSLRGGQGAHYGYTF. The chain employs TRBV7-8 and TRBJ1-2; TRBD1 matches 12 bases. V shed 5 bases, J shed 3 bases, and the junction held 10 bases outside the gene matches. The germline gives CDR1 SGHVS, CDR2 FQNEAQ. The CDR3 is made up of 17 amino acids.

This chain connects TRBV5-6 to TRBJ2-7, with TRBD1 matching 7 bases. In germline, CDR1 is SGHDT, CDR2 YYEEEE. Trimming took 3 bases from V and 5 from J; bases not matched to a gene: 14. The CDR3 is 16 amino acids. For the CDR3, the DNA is TGTGCCAGCAGCTCGGATGCCGGGACAGTCAGTGACGAGCAGTACTTC. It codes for CASSSDAGTVSDEQYF.

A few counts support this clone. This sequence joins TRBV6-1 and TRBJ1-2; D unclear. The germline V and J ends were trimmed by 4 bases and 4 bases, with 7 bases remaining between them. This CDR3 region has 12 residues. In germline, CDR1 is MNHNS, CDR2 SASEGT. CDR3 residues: CASSASIYGYTF. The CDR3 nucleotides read TGTGCCAGCAGTGCATCGATCTATGGCTACACCTTC.

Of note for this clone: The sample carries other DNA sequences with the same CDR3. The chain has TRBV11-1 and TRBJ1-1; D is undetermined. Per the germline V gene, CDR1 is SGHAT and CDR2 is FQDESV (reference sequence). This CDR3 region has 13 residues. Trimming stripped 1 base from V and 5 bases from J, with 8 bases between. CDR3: CASSLGGLTEAFF. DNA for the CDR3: TGTGCCAGCAGCTTAGGTGGGTTGACTGAAGCTTTCTTT.

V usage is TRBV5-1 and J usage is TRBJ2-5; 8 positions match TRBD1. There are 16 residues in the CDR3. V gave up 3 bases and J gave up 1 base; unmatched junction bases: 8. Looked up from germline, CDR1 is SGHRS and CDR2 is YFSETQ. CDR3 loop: CASSWGTGGFQETQYF. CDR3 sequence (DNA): TGCGCCAGCAGCTGGGGGACAGGAGGTTTCCAAGAGACCCAGTACTTC. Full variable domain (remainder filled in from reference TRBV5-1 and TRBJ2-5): KAGVTQTPRYLIKTRGQQVTLSCSPISGHRSVSWYQQTPGQGLQFLFEYFSETQRNKGNFPGRFSGRQFSNSRSEMNVSTLELGDSALYLCASSWGTGGFQETQYFGPGTRLLVL.

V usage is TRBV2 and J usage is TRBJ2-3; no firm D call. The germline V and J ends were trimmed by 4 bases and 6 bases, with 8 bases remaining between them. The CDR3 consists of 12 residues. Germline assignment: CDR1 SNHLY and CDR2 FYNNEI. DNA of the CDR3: TGTGCCAGCAGTGTATTCATGGATACGCAGTATTTT. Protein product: CASSVFMDTQYF.

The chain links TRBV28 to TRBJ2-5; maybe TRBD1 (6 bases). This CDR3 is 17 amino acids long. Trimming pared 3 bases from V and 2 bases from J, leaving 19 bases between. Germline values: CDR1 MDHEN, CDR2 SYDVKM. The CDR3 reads CASSFPWAGETQETQYF. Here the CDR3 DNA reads TGTGCCAGCAGTTTCCCATGGGCAGGGGAAACACAAGAGACCCAGTACTTC.

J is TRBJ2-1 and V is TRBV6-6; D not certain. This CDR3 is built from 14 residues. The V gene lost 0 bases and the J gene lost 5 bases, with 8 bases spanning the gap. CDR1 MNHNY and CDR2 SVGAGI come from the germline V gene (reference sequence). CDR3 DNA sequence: TGTGCCAGCAGTTACTCGTGGCAGAACAATGAGCAGTTCTTC. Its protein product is CASSYSWQNNEQFF.

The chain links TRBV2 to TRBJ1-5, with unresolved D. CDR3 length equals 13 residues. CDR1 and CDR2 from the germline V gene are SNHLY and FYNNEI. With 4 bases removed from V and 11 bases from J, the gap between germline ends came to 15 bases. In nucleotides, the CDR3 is TGTGCCAGCAGTGGAGGCCCTCGGGAGACCCAGCATTTT. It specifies CASSGGPRETQHF.